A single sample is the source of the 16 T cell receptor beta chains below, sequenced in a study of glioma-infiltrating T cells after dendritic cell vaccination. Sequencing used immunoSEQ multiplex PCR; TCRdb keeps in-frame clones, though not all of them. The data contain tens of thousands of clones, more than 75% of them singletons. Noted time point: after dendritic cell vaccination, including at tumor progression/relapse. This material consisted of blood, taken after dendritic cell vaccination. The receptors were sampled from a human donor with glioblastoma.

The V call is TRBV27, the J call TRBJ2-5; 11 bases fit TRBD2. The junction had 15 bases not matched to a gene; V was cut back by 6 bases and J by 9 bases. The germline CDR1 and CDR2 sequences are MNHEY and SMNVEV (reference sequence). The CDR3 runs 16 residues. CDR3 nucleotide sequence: TGTGCCAGCAGCCGAGCCGGGACTAGCGGCCTGCGGGCCCAGTACTTC. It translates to CASSRAGTSGLRAQYF.

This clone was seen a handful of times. In nucleotides, the CDR3 is TGTGCCAGCAGCCTAGGACTAGCGGGGATCAATGAGCAGTTCTTC. Translation gives CASSLGLAGINEQFF. The rearrangement joins TRBV7-3 to TRBJ2-1; TRBD2 matches 12 bases. This CDR3 has 15 residues. CDR1 and CDR2 (germline): SGHTA, FQGTGA. Trimming cost V 5 bases and J 6 bases; bases outside gene matches: 5.

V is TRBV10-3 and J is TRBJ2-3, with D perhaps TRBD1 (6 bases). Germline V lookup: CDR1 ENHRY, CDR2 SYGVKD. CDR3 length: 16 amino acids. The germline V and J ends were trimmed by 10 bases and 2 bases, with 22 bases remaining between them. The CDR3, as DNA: TGTGCCAGCGCAGCGACAGGCTTACCAAACACAGATACGCAGTATTTT. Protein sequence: CASAATGLPNTDTQYF.

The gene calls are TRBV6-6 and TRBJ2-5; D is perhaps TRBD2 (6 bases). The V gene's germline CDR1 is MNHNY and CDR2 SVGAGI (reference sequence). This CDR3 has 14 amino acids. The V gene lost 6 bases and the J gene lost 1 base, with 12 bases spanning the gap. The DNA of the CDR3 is TGTGCCAGCAGCGACGGGACTCCCCAAGAGACCCAGTACTTC. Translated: CASSDGTPQETQYF.

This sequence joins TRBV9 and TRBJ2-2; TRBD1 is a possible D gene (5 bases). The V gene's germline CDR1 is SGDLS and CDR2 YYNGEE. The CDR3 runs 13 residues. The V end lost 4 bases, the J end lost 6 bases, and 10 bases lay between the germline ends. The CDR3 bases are TGTGCCAGCAGCACCCAGGGCGCCGGGGAGCTGTTTTTT. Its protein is CASSTQGAGELFF.

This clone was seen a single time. CDR3 protein: CASSARLAGVLFSYNEQFF. Here the CDR3 DNA reads TGTGCCAGCAGTGCACGCCTAGCGGGGGTCCTATTCTCCTACAATGAGCAGTTCTTC. V and J are TRBV6-1 and TRBJ2-1, with 10 bases fitting TRBD2. J lost 0 bases, V lost 4 bases, and 12 bases had no gene match. The CDR3 totals 19 residues. Germline CDR1 reads MNHNS; CDR2 reads SASEGT.

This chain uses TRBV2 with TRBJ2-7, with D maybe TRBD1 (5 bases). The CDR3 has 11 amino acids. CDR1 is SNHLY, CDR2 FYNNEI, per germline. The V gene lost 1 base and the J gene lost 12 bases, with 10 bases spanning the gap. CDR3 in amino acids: CASSEEWGRYF. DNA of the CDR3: TGTGCCAGCAGTGAAGAGTGGGGCCGGTACTTC.

CDR3 DNA: TGTGCCAGCAGCGTAGATGGCGGGGCAGGAGAAAAACTGTTTTTT. As protein: CASSVDGGAGEKLFF. The V and J genes are TRBV9 and TRBJ1-4, with a tentative D call TRBD1 (5 bases). The germline V gene has CDR1 SGDLS and CDR2 YYNGEE. Trimming pared 0 bases from V and 8 bases from J, leaving 14 bases between. CDR3 length equals 15 residues.

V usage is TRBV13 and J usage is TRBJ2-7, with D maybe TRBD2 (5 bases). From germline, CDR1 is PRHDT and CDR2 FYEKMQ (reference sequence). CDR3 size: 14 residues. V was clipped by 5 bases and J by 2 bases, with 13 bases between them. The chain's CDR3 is CASSPGVTTYEQYF. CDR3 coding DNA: TGTGCCAGCAGCCCCGGGGTTACTACCTACGAGCAGTACTTC.

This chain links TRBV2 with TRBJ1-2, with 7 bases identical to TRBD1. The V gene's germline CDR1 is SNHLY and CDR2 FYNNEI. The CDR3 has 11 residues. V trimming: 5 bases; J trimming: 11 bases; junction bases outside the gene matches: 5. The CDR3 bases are TGTGCCAGCAGTCCGGGACAGAGATACACCTTC. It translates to CASSPGQRYTF. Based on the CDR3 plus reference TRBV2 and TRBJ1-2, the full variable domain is EPEVTQTPSHQVTQMGQEVILRCVPISNHLYFYWYRQILGQKVEFLVSFYNNEISEKSEIFDDQFSVERPDGSNFTLKIRSTKLEDSAMYFCASSPGQRYTFGSGTRLTVV.

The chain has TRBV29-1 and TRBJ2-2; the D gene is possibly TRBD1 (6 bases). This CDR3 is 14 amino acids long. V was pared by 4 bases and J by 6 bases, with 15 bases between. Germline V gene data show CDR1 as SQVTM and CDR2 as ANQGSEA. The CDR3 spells CSVATGWGAGELFF. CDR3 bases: TGCAGCGTTGCTACAGGGTGGGGCGCCGGGGAGCTGTTTTTT.

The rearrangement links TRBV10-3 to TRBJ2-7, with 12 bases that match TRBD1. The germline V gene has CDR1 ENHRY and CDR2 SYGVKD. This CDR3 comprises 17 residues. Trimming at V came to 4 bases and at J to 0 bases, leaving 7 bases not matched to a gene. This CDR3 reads CAISAPGQGAPSYEQYF. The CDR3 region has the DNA TGTGCCATCAGTGCCCCGGGACAGGGGGCGCCCTCCTACGAGCAGTACTTC.

CDR3 sequence (DNA): TGCGCCAGCAGCCAAGCCCTCCCAATTGAGACAGGGCCCTACGAGCAGTACTTC. It codes for CASSQALPIETGPYEQYF. The rearrangement uses TRBV4-3 and TRBJ2-7; the match to TRBD1 covers 7 bases. V lost 1 base, J lost 2 bases, and 14 bases stayed unmatched. Per the germline V gene, CDR1 is LGHNA and CDR2 is YSLEER. The CDR3 has 18 residues.

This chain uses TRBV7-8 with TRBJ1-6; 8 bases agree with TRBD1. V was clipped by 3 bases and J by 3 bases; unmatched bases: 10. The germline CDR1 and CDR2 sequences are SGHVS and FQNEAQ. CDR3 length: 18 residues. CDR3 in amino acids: CASSFIGQGRDYNSPLHF. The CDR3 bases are TGTGCCAGCAGCTTCATTGGACAGGGCCGAGACTATAATTCACCCCTCCACTTT. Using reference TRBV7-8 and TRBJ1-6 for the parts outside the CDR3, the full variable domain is GAGVSQSPRYKVAKRGQDVALRCDPISGHVSLFWYQQALGQGPEFLTYFQNEAQLDKSGLPSDRFFAERPEGSVSTLKIQRTQQEDSAVYLCASSFIGQGRDYNSPLHFGNGTRLTVT.

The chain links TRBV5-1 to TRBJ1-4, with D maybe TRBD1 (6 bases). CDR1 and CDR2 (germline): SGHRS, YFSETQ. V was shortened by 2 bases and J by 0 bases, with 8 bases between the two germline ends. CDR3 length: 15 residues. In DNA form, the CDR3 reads TGCGCCAGCAGCTTCGCAGGGGCAACTAATGAAAAACTGTTTTTT. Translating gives CASSFAGATNEKLFF.

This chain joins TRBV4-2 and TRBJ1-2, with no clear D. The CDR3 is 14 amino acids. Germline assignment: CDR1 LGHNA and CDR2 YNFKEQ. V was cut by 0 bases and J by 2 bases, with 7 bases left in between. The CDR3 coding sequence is TGTGCCAGCAGCCAAGACGAGCGGAACTATGGCTACACCTTC. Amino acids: CASSQDERNYGYTF.